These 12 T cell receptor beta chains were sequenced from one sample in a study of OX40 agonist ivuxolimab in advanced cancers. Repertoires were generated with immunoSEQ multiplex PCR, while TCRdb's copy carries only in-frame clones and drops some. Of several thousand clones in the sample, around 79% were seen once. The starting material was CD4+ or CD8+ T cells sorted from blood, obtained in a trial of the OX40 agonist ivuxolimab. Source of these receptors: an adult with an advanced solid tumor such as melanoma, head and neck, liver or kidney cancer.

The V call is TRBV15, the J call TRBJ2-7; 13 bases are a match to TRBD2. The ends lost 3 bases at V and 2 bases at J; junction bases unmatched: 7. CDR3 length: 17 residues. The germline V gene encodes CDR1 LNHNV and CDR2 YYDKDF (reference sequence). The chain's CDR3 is CATSSPTSGRAPYEQYF. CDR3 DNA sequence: TGTGCCACCAGCAGCCCCACTAGCGGGAGGGCCCCCTACGAGCAGTACTTC.

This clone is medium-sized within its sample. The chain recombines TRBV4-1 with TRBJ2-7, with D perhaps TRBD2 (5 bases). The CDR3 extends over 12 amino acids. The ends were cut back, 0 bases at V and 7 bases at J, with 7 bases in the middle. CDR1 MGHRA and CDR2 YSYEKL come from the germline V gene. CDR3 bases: TGCGCCAGCAGCCAAGAAAGAGGGGAGCAGTACTTC. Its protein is CASSQERGEQYF.

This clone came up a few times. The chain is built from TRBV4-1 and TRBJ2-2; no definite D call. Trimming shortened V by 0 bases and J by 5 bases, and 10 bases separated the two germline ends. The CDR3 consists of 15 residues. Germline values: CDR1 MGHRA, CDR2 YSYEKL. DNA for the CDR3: TGCGCCAGCAGCCAAGATTGGCGGCCGACCGGGGAGCTGTTTTTT. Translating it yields CASSQDWRPTGELFF.

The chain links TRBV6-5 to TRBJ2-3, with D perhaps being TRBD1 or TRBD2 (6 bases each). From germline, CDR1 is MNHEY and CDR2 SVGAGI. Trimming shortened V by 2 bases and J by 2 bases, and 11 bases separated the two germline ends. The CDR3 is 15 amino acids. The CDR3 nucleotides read TGTGCCAGCAGTTACGCGGGACAAGACACAGATACGCAGTATTTT. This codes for CASSYAGQDTDTQYF.

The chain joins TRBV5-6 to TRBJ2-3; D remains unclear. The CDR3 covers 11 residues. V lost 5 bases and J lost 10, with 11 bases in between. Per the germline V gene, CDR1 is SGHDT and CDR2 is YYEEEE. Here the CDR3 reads CASSSIGSQYF. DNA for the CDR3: TGTGCCAGCAGTTCAATAGGGTCGCAGTATTTT.

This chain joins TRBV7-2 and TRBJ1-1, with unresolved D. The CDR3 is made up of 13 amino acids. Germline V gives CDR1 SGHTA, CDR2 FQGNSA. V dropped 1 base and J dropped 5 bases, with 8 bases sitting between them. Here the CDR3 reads CASSLGQKTEAFF. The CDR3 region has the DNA TGTGCCAGCAGCTTAGGCCAGAAGACTGAAGCTTTCTTT.

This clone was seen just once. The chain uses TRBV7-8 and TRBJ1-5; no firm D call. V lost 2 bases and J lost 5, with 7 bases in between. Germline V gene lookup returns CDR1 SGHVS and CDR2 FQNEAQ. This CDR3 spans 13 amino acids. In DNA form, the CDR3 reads TGTGCCAGCAGCTTATACAGCCATCAGCCCCAGCATTTT. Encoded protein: CASSLYSHQPQHF.

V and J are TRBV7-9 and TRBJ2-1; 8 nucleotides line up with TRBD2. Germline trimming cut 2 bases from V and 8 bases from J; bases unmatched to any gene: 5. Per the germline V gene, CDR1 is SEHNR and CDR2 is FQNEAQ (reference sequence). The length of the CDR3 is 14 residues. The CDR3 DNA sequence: TGTGCCAGCAGCTTAATCGGGAGGGAGGATGAGCAGTTCTTC. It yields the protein CASSLIGREDEQFF.

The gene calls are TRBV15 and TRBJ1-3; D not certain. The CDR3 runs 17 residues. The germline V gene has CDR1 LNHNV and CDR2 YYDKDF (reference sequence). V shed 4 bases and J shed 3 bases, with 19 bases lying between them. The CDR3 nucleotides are TGTGCCACCAGCAACAGAGAAACAGCACCGGTTGGAAACACCATATATTTT. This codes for CATSNRETAPVGNTIYF. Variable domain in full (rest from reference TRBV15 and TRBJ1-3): DAMVIQNPRYQVTQFGKPVTLSCSQTLNHNVMYWYQQKSSQAPKLLFHYYDKDFNNEADTPDNFQSRRPNTSFCFLDIRSPGLGDTAMYLCATSNRETAPVGNTIYFGEGSWLTVV.

The CDR3, as DNA: TGTGCCTGGTATTCCGTGTATGGCTACACCTTC. This encodes CAWYSVYGYTF. The J gene is TRBJ1-2, the V gene TRBV30; D unresolved. CDR3 length equals 11 residues. Trimming removed 5 bases at V and 5 bases at J, with 9 bases between. CDR1 is GTSNPN, CDR2 SVGIG, per germline (reference sequence).

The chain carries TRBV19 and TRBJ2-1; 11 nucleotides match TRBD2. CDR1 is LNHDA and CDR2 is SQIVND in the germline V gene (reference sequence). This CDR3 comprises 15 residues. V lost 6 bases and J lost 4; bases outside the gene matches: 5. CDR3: CASRLAGVNYNEQFF. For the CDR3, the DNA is TGTGCCAGTAGACTAGCGGGAGTGAATTACAATGAGCAGTTCTTC.

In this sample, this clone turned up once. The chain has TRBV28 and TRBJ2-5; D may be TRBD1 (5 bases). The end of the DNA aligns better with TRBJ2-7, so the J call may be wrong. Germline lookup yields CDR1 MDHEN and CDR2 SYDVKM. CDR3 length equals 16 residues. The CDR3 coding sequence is TGTGCCAGCAGTTTAGAGCCCCTACCAGGGCTCGACGAGCAGTACTTC. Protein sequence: CASSLEPLPGLDEQYF.